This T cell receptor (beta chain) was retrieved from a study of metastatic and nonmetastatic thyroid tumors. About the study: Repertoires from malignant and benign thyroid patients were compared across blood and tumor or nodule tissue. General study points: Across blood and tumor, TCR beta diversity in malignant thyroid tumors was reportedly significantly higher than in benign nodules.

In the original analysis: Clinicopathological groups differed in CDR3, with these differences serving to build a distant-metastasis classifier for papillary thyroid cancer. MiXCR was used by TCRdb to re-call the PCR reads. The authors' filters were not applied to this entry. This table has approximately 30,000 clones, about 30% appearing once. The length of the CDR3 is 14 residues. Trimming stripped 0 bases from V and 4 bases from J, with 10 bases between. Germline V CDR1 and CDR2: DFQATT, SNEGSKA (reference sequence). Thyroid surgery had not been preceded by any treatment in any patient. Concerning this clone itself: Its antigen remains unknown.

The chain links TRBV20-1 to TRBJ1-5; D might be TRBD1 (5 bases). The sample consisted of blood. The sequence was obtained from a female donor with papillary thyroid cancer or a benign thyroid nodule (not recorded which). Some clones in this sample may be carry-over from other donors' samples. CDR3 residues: CSARDMGPNQPQHF. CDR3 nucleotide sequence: TGCAGTGCTAGAGACATGGGGCCGAATCAGCCCCAGCATTTT.